This T cell receptor beta chain was retrieved from a study of T cells after yellow fever vaccination (dated by TCRdb to about 2019). Broadly, across the study: Using CD3, CD45RA, CCR7 and CD95 staining, memory subsets (EM, EMRA, CM and Tscm) were sorted on a BD FACS Aria III. Libraries from fractions with low cell numbers were prepared with the SMART-Seq v4 Ultra Low Input RNA kit. To track T-cell clones before and after primary and booster YFV17D yellow fever vaccination, bulk TCR alpha and beta repertoires were sequenced longitudinally. Two healthy male donors made up the cohort, one aged 18 to 30 years and the other aged 30 to 39 years. Blood was drawn at multiple timepoints before and after primary and secondary immunization, with bulk PBMC replicates and cell subsets isolated. Sorting of memory subsets took place on days 0, 15 and 45 and at 18 months after primary vaccination, as well as on days 0, 15 and 45 after the 30-year booster.

TCR cDNA was made using 5'RACE template switching, a step that added a universal primer site and unique molecular identifiers. Priming of cDNA synthesis was performed from both the TCR alpha and TCR beta constant segments. Libraries were amplified in two PCR steps, with sample barcodes and sequencing adapters added in the second step. Sequencing of the libraries was done on either Illumina HiSeq 2500 (2x100 bp) or NovaSeq (2x150 bp). Regarding the original processing steps: Demultiplexing of reads and collapsing into UMI consensus sequences were performed with MIGEC, and V(D)J alignment was carried out with MiXCR. Vaccine-responding clonotypes were defined with edgeR using replicate PBMC samples, requiring FDR below 0.01 and a log2 fold change above 5 up to day 15. CD4 or CD8 identity was assigned to each bulk clonotype according to whether the clonotype was present at higher abundance in the sequenced CD4 repertoire or the sequenced CD8 repertoire. To estimate the distribution of each clone across memory phenotypes, clonotype frequencies in memory subsets were weighted by FACS-sorted cell numbers. TCRdb reprocessed the public reads (quality trimming at Q25 with fastp, clone calling with MiXCR) and kept in-frame beta chains. Rows with one shared CDR3 protein collapse into an entry with the most common genes and DNA. TCRdb's processing, not the authors', yielded these V and J calls. This sample has approximately 24,000 distinct CDR3 sequences in its table, and 5.5% of those were observed once. The ten largest clones represent 10% to 15% of the sample.

The CDR3 measures 14 amino acids from cysteine to phenylalanine. This entry keeps only the CDR3 DNA: 42 bases, framed from base 1. The germline V gene supplies CDR1 SQVTM and CDR2 ANQGSEA. V has 3 bases trimmed and J has 7 bases trimmed; junction bases matching no gene number 8. Study-wide findings and limitations: In the sorted memory subsets on day 0, nearly all of the vaccine-responding clonotypes fell below detection. A small fraction of clonotypes appeared in both the CD4 and CD8 compartments, likely as a result of convergent recombination. The study included only a couple of donors, which limits how far the findings can be generalized. Computational filtering was needed because FACS-sorted repertoires could contain abundant contaminating clonotypes from the bulk population. Most clones expanded after primary vaccination (approximately 95% of CD4 and 80% to 90% of CD8) were re-detected after the booster, suggesting that broad memory maintenance occurred. The secondary T-cell response was found to be weaker but faster than the primary response, with a peak reached on day 5 rather than on day 15.

The sample holds many counts of this clonotype. Qualities for individual bases were not recorded, and no much larger clone is one base off. The sample's treatment or condition, from its label and the paper: live attenuated yellow fever vaccine strain. A standard Ficoll-Paque protocol was used to isolate PBMCs from peripheral blood. The RNeasy Micro Kit was used to extract RNA from sorted memory subsets. The source of this sequence is a man aged 30 to 39 who received the YFV17D yellow fever vaccine. Sequences were derived from PBMCs, either bulk or a sorted T-cell subset (CD4+, CD8+, memory, or dextramer-sorted; not recorded which), sampled 15 days after the yellow fever booster vaccination. The rearrangement combines TRBV29-1 with TRBJ2-1; 8 junctional bases match TRBD1. Read as DNA, the sequence is TGCAGCGTTGACGGCCAGGGGGCGTTGAATGAGCAGTTCTTC. It is translated as CSVDGQGALNEQFF.